In its sample, the clone carrying this T cell receptor beta chain was seen a few times. Its antigen is still unknown. The CDR3 is 15 amino acids. V was cut by 6 bases and J by 0 bases, with 12 bases left in between. The sample belongs to a study of blood T cells in healthy people across ages. Whole-study results and caveats: It was found that TCR beta diversity correlated strongly with the percentage of naive T cells. Nothing was known about donor CMV status, and this possibly confounded expanded clonotype changes.

A J-beta primer mix and a sample-barcoded 5' primer were used in a second PCR of about 7 to 12 cycles. Researchers report that a template-switch adaptor with 12 random nucleotides tagged each cDNA molecule. There were at least 2.5 million CDR3-containing paired-end reads obtained from each sample. Each CDR3 protein is one row after TCRdb ran MiXCR on the 5' RACE reads. The sample consists of about 1.5 million distinct CDR3 sequences, 42% of them appearing once. Sequences were obtained from blood. This clonotype was sampled from a woman younger than 35 in good health. The gene calls are TRBV12-3 or TRBV12-4 and TRBJ2-1; TRBD2 is a possible D gene (5 bases). CDR3 nucleotides: TGTGCCAGCAGGTCCGGACTGCCCTCCTACAATGAGCAGTTCTTC. Its protein product is CASRSGLPSYNEQFF.